This entry lists 10 T cell receptor beta chains sequenced from one sample in a study of cytomegalovirus exposure and HLA in healthy donors (dated by TCRdb to the late 2010s). Library creation used the immunoSEQ multiplex PCR assay. The multiplex PCR relied on a mix of 60 forward primers for TCR Vbeta segments and 13 reverse primers for TCR Jbeta segments. TCRdb mirrors the immuneACCESS table, restricted to in-frame sequences. Some clones are absent from its copies; in checked studies, under half trace to an unresolved V gene, and the reason for the others is unknown. The sample table lists around 150,000 clones, roughly 85% of them with a count of one. The top ten clones comprise 6.5% of the sample. Sequencing was carried out using PBMCs. The receptors stem from a man aged 40-49 years in good health and CMV-seropositive.

In this sample, this clone turned up a few times. V gene TRBV6-4 combines with J gene TRBJ1-1, with 8 bases aligning to TRBD1. The CDR3 runs to 15 residues. V dropped 6 bases and J dropped 4; count of bases not matched to a gene: 10. Germline V gene sequence: CDR1 MRHNA, CDR2 SNTAGT. The CDR3 spells CASRPGQGLATEAFF. The CDR3 DNA follows: TGTGCCAGCAGACCCGGACAGGGTTTGGCCACTGAAGCTTTCTTT.

The chain couples TRBV5-4 to TRBJ2-2; TRBD2 matches at 7 bases. The CDR3 is made up of 16 amino acids. Per germline, CDR1 SGHNT and CDR2 YYREEE (reference sequence). The junction had 3 bases not matched to a gene; V was cut back by 1 base and J by 0 bases. The CDR3 region has the DNA TGTGCCAGCAGCTTGAAGAGCGGGACGAACACCGGGGAGCTGTTTTTT. It codes for CASSLKSGTNTGELFF. The full variable domain, its missing parts supplied by reference TRBV5-4 and TRBJ2-2, is ETGVTQSPTHLIKTRGQQVTLRCSSQSGHNTVSWYQQALGQGPQFIFQYYREEENGRGNFPPRFSGLQFPNYSSELNVNALELDDSALYLCASSLKSGTNTGELFFGEGSRLTVL.

In regard to this clone: Within the sample, other DNA sequences also encode this same CDR3. V and J are TRBV7-9 and TRBJ2-7; 8 nucleotides match TRBD1. This CDR3 spans 14 amino acids. V shed 1 base and J 3 bases; nucleotides not matched to a gene: 2. Germline CDR1 is SEHNR and CDR2 is FQNEAQ (reference sequence). In DNA form, the CDR3 reads TGTGCCAGCAGCTTAGGGACAGGGTACTACGAGCAGTACTTC. It codes for CASSLGTGYYEQYF.

The chain employs TRBV5-1 and TRBJ2-7; 9 nucleotides match TRBD2. Germline trimming cut 2 bases from V and 5 bases from J; bases unmatched to any gene: 5. This CDR3 contains 14 residues. CDR1 is SGHRS, CDR2 YFSETQ, per germline. DNA for the CDR3: TGCGCCAGCAGCTTTAGCGGGAGTCTAGACGAGCAGTACTTC. It encodes CASSFSGSLDEQYF.

The rearrangement uses TRBV27 and TRBJ2-4; TRBD2 is a possible D gene (6 bases). From germline, CDR1 is MNHEY and CDR2 SMNVEV (reference sequence). Trimming took off 3 bases at V and 3 bases at J, with 9 bases between the two ends. This CDR3 has 14 residues. The CDR3 DNA is TGTGCCAGCAGTTTCGAGGGAGGCAAAAACATTCAGTACTTC. Translated, it gives CASSFEGGKNIQYF.

The chain combines TRBV2 with TRBJ2-7; possibly TRBD1 for D (5 bases). Trimming removed 5 bases from V and 3 bases from J, with 8 bases in between. This CDR3 spans 12 amino acids. The germline V gene has CDR1 SNHLY and CDR2 FYNNEI. DNA of the CDR3: TGTGCCAGCAGTCTAACAGGCTACGAGCAGTACTTC. Translating it yields CASSLTGYEQYF.

The chain is built from TRBV7-6 and TRBJ1-1, with D possibly being TRBD1 (5 bases). V lost 1 base and J lost 3, with 6 bases in between. The germline V gene has CDR1 SGHVS and CDR2 FNYEAQ. The CDR3 has 13 residues. This CDR3 reads CASSLGGDTEAFF. CDR3 bases: TGTGCCAGCAGCTTAGGGGGGGACACTGAAGCTTTCTTT.

This clone is a singleton in its sample. V and J are TRBV10-2 and TRBJ2-7, with D unresolved. Trimming left V 2 bases short and J 7 bases short, with 15 bases between. The length of the CDR3 is 14 residues. Germline CDR1 is WSHSY and CDR2 is SAAADI. CDR3 sequence reads: CASSEPGVLSEQYF. The CDR3 DNA is TGCGCCAGCAGTGAGCCCGGAGTTTTATCAGAGCAGTACTTC.

This sequence joins TRBV18 and TRBJ2-7; TRBD1 matches 8 bases. V shed 2 bases and J 2 bases; nucleotides not matched to a gene: 5. The CDR3 consists of 15 residues. Germline lookup yields CDR1 KGHSH and CDR2 LQKENI. CDR3 protein: CASSPDGTGTYEQYF. The CDR3 DNA follows: TGTGCCAGCTCACCAGATGGGACAGGAACCTACGAGCAGTACTTC.

This chain connects TRBV6-5 to TRBJ2-1; D perhaps matches TRBD1 (6 bases). The germline V and J ends were trimmed by 6 bases and 6 bases, with 12 bases remaining between them. This CDR3 is built from 13 residues. Germline V gives CDR1 MNHEY, CDR2 SVGAGI. CDR3 amino acids: CASRALGANEQFF. As DNA, the CDR3 is TGTGCCAGCAGAGCCTTGGGGGCCAATGAGCAGTTCTTC.